This passage covers 10 T cell receptor beta chains from one sample sequenced in a study of blood T cells in healthy people across ages. With a J-beta primer mix and a sample-barcoded 5' primer, a second PCR ran about 7 to 11 cycles. TCRdb re-called the 5' RACE reads through MiXCR, storing one row per CDR3 protein. There are 1.5 million to 2 million distinct CDR3 sequences in the sample; roughly 52% occur only once, and over 2% lies in the top ten. Material for sequencing was blood. All receptors derive from a middle-aged woman in good health.

The CDR3 region is CATSRDPDDGGGTDTQYF. The CDR3 coding sequence is TGTGCCACCAGCAGAGATCCAGACGACGGTGGTGGCACAGATACGCAGTATTTT. The V gene is TRBV15, the J gene TRBJ2-3; D is undetermined. CDR3 size: 18 residues. Trimming left V 0 bases short and J 1 base short, with 17 bases between. Germline V CDR1 and CDR2: LNHNV, YYDKDF (reference sequence).

The CDR3 loop reads CASSLTRGGAGEQYF. CDR3 sequence (DNA): TGTGCCAGCAGTCTCACTAGGGGAGGGGCGGGGGAGCAGTACTTC. The V and J genes are TRBV12-3 or TRBV12-4 and TRBJ2-5, with 7 positions matching TRBD2. The CDR3 loop spans 15 amino acids. V shed 5 bases and J 11 bases; nucleotides not matched to a gene: 17.

The chain employs TRBV4-1 and TRBJ1-1; TRBD1 agrees at 8 bases. V shed 3 bases and J 10 bases; nucleotides not matched to a gene: 10. The germline CDR1 and CDR2 sequences are MGHRA and YSYEKL. The CDR3 extends over 14 amino acids. The CDR3 region is CASSHREGTGGAFF. The CDR3 DNA reads as TGCGCCAGCAGCCACCGTGAAGGGACAGGAGGAGCTTTCTTT.

In its sample, this clonotype was seen a few times. V gene TRBV4-3 combines with J gene TRBJ2-7, with a weak D call TRBD2 (6 bases). V lost 0 bases, J lost 7 bases, and 16 bases lay in between. The germline V gene has CDR1 LGHNA and CDR2 YSLEER. The CDR3 contains 15 residues. CDR3 sequence reads: CASSQDLEGMGEQYF. The CDR3 DNA is TGCGCCAGCAGCCAAGATTTGGAGGGGATGGGAGAGCAGTACTTC.

This clonotype was found a few times. The gene calls are TRBV5-1 and TRBJ2-5; TRBD2 is a possible D gene (5 bases). Per germline, CDR1 SGHRS and CDR2 YFSETQ. The V gene lost 2 bases and the J gene lost 11 bases, with 16 bases spanning the gap. CDR3 size: 13 residues. In nucleotides, the CDR3 is TGCGCCAGCAGCTTAGACGGATATTGGAGGCAGTACTTC. It yields the protein CASSLDGYWRQYF.

The chain carries TRBV6-4 and TRBJ1-1, with 10 bases that match TRBD1. The CDR3 contains 14 residues. Germline V gives CDR1 MRHNA, CDR2 SNTAGT. The J segment lost 4 bases and the V segment lost 3 bases, leaving 2 bases of the junction unmatched. The CDR3 bases are TGTGCCAGCAGTGAAAGGACAGGGGGCACTGAAGCTTTCTTT. It yields the protein CASSERTGGTEAFF.

This clonotype has only a few counts. The chain links TRBV12-3 or TRBV12-4 to TRBJ2-1; 8 bases agree with TRBD2. V lost 5 bases, J lost 13 bases, and 13 bases stayed unmatched. This CDR3 is built from 14 residues. CDR3 residues: CASSRDYQRETQFF. CDR3 bases: TGTGCCAGCAGTCGGGACTATCAGCGGGAGACCCAGTTCTTC.

The chain uses TRBV24-1 and TRBJ2-1; weak D call: TRBD1 (6 bases). Germline V gene sequence: CDR1 KGHDR, CDR2 SFDVKD. V lost 2 bases to trimming and J lost 6 bases, with 13 bases between them. The CDR3 is 15 amino acids. DNA for the CDR3: TGTGCCACCAGTGATTGGGCAGGGGATCGCAATGAGCAGTTCTTC. Translation gives CATSDWAGDRNEQFF.

The chain carries TRBV6-2 or TRBV6-3 and TRBJ2-5; D may match TRBD1 or TRBD2 (7 bases each). CDR1 is MNHEY, CDR2 SVGEGT, per germline. CDR3 length: 14 amino acids. V was shortened by 6 bases and J by 0 bases, with 11 bases between the two germline ends. CDR3 sequence (DNA): TGTGCCAGCAGGGGAGGGACAGACCAAGAGACCCAGTACTTC. Amino acid sequence: CASRGGTDQETQYF.

This chain connects TRBV7-2 to TRBJ2-4; D gene unclear. The germline gives CDR1 SGHTA, CDR2 FQGNSA. The CDR3 consists of 14 residues. Trimming left V 0 bases short and J 13 bases short, with 16 bases between. CDR3 loop: CASSLALSPTKQYF. The CDR3 DNA is TGTGCCAGCAGCTTAGCACTTTCTCCTACGAAGCAGTACTTC.